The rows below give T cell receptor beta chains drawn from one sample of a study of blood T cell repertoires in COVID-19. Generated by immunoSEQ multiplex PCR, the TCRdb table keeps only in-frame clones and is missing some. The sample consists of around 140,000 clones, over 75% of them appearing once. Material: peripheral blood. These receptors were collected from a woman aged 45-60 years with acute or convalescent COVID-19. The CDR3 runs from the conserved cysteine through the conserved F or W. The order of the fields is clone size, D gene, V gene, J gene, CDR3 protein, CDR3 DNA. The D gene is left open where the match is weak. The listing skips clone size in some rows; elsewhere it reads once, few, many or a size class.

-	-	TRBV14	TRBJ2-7	CASSQDFYYEQYF	TGTGCCAGCAGCCAAGATTTTTACTACGAGCAGTACTTC
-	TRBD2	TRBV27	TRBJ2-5	CASSLSTSGQETQYF	TGTGCCAGCAGTTTATCCACTAGCGGACAAGAGACCCAGTACTTC
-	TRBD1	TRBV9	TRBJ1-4	CASSVGQGREKLFF	TGTGCCAGCAGCGTAGGACAGGGGAGGGAAAAACTGTTTTTT
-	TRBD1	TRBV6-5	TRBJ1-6	CASSYSRTGRTPPLHF	TGTGCCAGCAGTTACTCTCGGACAGGGAGAACTCCACCCCTCCACTTT
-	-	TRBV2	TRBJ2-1	CANFKGGLNSYNEQFF	TGTGCCAACTTTAAGGGAGGCCTCAACTCCTACAATGAGCAGTTCTTC
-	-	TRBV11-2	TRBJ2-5	CASSLVQETQYF	TGTGCCAGCAGCTTAGTACAAGAGACCCAGTACTTC
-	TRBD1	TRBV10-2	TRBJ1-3	CASRPTGAKTTSGNTIYF	TGCGCCAGCAGACCGACAGGGGCTAAGACGACCTCTGGAAACACCATATATTTT
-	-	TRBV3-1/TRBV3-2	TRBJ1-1	CASSQFGDTRFWGSEAFF	TGTGCCAGCAGCCAGTTCGGGGACACCCGCTTCTGGGGGAGTGAAGCTTTCTTT
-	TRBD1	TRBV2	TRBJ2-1	CATSGGASYNEQFF	TGTGCCACTTCAGGGGGCGCCTCCTACAATGAGCAGTTCTTC
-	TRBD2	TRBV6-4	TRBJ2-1	CASSRTSGSENEQFF	TGTGCCAGCAGCCGGACTAGCGGGAGCGAGAATGAGCAGTTCTTC
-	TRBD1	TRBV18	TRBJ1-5	CASSPDRVGYQPQHF	TGTGCCAGCTCACCGGACAGGGTTGGTTATCAGCCCCAGCATTTT
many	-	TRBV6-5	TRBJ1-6	CASSPPGAYNSPLHF	TGTGCCAGCAGTCCCCCGGGAGCTTATAATTCACCCCTCCACTTT
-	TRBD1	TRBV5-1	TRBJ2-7	CASSAGTGRSEQYF	TGCGCCAGCAGCGCTGGGACAGGGAGATCCGAGCAGTACTTC
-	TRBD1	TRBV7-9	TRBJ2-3	CASSSWTGASDTQYF	TGTGCCAGCAGCTCGTGGACAGGGGCCTCTGATACGCAGTATTTT
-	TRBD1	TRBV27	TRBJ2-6	CASSPGTGGAGANVLTF	TGTGCCAGCAGTCCCGGGACAGGGGGCGCTGGGGCCAACGTCCTGACTTTC
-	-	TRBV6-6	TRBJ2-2	CASSGGLGTGELFF	TGTGCCAGCTCCGGGGGTTTGGGCACCGGGGAGCTGTTTTTT
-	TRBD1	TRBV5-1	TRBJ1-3	CASSLQGVTGNTIYF	TGCGCCAGCAGCTTACAGGGGGTAACTGGAAACACCATATATTTT
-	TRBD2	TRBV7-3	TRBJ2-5	CASGAAGETQYF	TGTGCCAGCGGAGCAGCGGGGGAGACCCAGTACTTC
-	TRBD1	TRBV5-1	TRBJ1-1	CASSTGATEAFF	TGCGCCAGCTCGACAGGGGCGACTGAAGCTTTCTTT